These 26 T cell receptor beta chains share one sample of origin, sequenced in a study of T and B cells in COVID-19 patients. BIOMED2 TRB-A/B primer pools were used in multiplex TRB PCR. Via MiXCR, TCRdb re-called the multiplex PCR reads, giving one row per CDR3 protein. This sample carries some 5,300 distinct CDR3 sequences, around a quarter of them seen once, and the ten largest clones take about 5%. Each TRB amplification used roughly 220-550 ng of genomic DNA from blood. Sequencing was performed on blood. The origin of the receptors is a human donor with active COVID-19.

CDR3 sequence: CASSPTPRGSTDTQYF. The CDR3 nucleotides are TGTGCCAGCAGTCCCACTCCTAGGGGTAGCACAGATACGCAGTATTTT. The chain carries TRBV6-5 and TRBJ2-3; possible D gene TRBD1, 5 bases. From germline, CDR1 is MNHEY and CDR2 SVGAGI. The CDR3 covers 16 residues. Trimming shortened V by 5 bases and J by 0 bases, and 15 bases separated the two germline ends.

Here the CDR3 DNA reads TGCGCCAGCAGCTTGAAGGGGGCCAGCACAGATACGCAGTATTTT. It translates to CASSLKGASTDTQYF. The genes are TRBV5-1 and TRBJ2-3; 7 bases align to TRBD1. The germline V gene has CDR1 SGHRS and CDR2 YFSETQ. V dropped 1 base and J dropped 0; count of bases not matched to a gene: 2. The CDR3 runs 15 residues.

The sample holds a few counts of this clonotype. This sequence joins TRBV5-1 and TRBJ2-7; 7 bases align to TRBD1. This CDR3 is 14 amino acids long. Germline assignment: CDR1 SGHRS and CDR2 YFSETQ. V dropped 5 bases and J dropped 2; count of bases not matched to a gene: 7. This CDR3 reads CASRPGQATYEQYF. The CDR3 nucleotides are TGCGCCAGCAGACCCGGACAGGCCACCTACGAGCAGTACTTC.

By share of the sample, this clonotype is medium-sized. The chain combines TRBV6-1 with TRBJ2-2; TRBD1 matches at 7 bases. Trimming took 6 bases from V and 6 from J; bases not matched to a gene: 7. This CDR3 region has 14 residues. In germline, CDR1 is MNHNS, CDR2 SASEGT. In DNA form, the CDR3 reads TGTGCCAGCAGCTACGAGGGACAGTCCGGGGAGCTGTTTTTT. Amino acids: CASSYEGQSGELFF.

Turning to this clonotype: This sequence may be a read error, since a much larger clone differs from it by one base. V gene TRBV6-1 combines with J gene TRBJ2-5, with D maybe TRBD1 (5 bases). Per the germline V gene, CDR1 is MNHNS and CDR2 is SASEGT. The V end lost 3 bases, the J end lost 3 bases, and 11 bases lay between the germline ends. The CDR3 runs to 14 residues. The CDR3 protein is CASSEYRIEETQYF. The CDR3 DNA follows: TGTGCCAGCAGTGAGTACAGGATCGAAGAGACCCAGTACTTC.

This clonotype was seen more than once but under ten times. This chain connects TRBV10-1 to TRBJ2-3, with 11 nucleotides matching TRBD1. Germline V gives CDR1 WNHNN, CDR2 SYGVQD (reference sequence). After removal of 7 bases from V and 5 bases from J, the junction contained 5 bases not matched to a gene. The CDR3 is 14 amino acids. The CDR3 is CASTRGQGGDTQYF. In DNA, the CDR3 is TGCGCCAGCACGCGGGGACAGGGGGGAGATACGCAGTATTTT.

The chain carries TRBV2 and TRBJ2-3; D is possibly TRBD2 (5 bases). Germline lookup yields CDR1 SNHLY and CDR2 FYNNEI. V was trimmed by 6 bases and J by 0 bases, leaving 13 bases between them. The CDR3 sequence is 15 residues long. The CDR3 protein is CASRRSVASTDTQYF. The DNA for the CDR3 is TGTGCCAGCAGGAGGTCGGTAGCGAGCACAGATACGCAGTATTTT.

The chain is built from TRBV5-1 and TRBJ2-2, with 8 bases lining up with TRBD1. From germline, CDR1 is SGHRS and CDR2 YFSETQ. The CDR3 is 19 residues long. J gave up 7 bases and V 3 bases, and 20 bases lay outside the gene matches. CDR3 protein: CASSSRAERQGKVGGELFF. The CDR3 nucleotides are TGCGCCAGCAGCTCGCGGGCGGAGCGACAGGGGAAAGTTGGCGGGGAGCTGTTTTTT.

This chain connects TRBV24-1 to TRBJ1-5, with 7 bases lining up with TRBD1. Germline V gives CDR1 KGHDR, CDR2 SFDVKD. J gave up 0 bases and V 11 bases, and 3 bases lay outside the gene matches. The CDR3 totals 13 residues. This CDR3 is CANRDSSNQPQHF. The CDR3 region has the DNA TGTGCCAACAGGGACAGTAGCAATCAGCCCCAGCATTTT.

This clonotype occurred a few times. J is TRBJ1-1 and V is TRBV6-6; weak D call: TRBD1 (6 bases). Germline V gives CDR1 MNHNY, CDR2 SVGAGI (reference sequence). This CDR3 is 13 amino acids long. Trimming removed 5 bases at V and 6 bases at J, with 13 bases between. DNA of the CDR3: TGTGCCAGCAGTCTACAGGGTAGGGCTGAAGCTTTCTTT. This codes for CASSLQGRAEAFF.

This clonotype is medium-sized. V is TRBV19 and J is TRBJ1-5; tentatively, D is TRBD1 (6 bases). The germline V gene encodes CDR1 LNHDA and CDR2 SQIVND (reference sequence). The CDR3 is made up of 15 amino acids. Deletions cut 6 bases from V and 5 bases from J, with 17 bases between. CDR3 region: CASRLAGHSHQPQHF. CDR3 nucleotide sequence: TGTGCCAGTAGATTAGCGGGACATTCTCATCAGCCCCAGCATTTT.

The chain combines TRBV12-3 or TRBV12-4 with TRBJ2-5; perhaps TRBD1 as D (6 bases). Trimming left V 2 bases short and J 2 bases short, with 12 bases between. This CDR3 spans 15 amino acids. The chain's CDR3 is CASSLFQDRQETQYF. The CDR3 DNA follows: TGTGCCAGCAGTTTATTTCAAGACAGGCAAGAGACCCAGTACTTC.

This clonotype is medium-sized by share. CDR3 nucleotides: TGTGCCTGGAGTAGGCTTCGCTCCTACAATGAGCAGTTCTTC. It specifies CAWSRLRSYNEQFF. The rearrangement uses TRBV30 and TRBJ2-1; D ambiguous. V was clipped by 2 bases and J by 0 bases, with 8 bases between them. The germline gives CDR1 GTSNPN, CDR2 SVGIG (reference sequence). The CDR3 is made up of 14 amino acids.

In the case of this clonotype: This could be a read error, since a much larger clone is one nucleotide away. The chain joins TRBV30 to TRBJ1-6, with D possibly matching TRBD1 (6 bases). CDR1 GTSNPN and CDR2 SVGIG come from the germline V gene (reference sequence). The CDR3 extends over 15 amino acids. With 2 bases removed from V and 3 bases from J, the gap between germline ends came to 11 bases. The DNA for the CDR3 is TGTGCCTGGAGTCAGGGACAAGGCTATAATTCACCCCTCCACTTT. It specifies CAWSQGQGYNSPLHF.

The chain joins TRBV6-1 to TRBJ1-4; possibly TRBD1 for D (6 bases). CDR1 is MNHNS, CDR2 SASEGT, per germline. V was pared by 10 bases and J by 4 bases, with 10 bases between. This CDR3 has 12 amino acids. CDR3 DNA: TGTGCCACTGGGGGGCTTAATGAAAAACTGTTTTTT. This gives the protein CATGGLNEKLFF.

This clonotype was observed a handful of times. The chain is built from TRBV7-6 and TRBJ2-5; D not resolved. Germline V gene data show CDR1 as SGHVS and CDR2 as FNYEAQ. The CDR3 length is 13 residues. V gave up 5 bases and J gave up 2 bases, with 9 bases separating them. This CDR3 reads CASSANTQETQYF. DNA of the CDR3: TGTGCCAGCAGCGCAAACACACAAGAGACCCAGTACTTC.

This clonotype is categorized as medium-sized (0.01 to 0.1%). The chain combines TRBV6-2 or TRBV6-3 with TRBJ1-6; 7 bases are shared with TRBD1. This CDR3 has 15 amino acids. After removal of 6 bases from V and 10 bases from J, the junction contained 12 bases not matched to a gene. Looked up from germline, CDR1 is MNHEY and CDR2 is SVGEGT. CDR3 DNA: TGTGCCAGCAGGGAATTGAGGACAGGAGGCTCACCCCTCCACTTT. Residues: CASRELRTGGSPLHF.

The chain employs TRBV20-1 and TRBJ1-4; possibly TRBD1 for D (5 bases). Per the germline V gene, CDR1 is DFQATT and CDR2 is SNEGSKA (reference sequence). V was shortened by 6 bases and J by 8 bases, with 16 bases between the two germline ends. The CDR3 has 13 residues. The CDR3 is CSARTPQEEKLFF. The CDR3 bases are TGCAGTGCAAGGACACCCCAAGAAGAAAAACTGTTTTTT.

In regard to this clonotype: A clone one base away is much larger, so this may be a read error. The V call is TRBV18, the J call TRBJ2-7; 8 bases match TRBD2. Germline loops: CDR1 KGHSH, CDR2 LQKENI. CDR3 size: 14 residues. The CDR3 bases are TGTGCCAGCTCACCGTCGGGACTAGGGTACGAGCTGTACTTC. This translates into CASSPSGLGYELYF.

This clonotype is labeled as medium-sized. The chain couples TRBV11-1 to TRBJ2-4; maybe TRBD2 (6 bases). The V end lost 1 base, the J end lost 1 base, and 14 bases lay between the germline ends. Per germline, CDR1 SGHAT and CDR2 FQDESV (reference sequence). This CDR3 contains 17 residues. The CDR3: CASSLGNSGEAKNIQYF. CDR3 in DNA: TGTGCCAGCAGCTTAGGGAACTCGGGGGAGGCCAAAAACATTCAGTACTTC. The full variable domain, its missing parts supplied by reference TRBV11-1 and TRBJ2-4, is EAEVAQSPRYKITEKSQAVAFWCDPISGHATLYWYRQILGQGPELLVQFQDESVVDDSQLPKDRFSAERLKGVDSTLKIQPAELGDSAMYLCASSLGNSGEAKNIQYFGAGTRLSVL.

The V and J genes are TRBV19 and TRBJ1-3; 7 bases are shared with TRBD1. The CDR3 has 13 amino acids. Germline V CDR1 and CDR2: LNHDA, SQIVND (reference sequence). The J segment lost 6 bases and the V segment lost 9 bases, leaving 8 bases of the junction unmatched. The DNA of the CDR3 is TGTGCCAGCATTGGACAGGAAAAAAACACCATATATTTT. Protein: CASIGQEKNTIYF.

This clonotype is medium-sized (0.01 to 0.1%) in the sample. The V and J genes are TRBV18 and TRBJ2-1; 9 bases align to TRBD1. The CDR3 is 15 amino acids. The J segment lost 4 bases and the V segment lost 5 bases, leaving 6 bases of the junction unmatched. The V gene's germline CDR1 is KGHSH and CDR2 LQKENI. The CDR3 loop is CASSLGQGDYNEQFF. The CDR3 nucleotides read TGTGCCAGCTCATTGGGACAGGGAGATTACAATGAGCAGTTCTTC.

The CDR3 DNA follows: TGTGCCAGCAGCCGTCTAACAGGGCGGTACTCACCCCTCCACTTT. This sequence encodes CASSRLTGRYSPLHF. The gene calls are TRBV7-6 and TRBJ1-6, with a possible D match to TRBD1 (6 bases). The CDR3 is 15 amino acids. The V and J ends lost 5 bases and 10 bases respectively, with 18 bases between them. Germline assignment: CDR1 SGHVS and CDR2 FNYEAQ.

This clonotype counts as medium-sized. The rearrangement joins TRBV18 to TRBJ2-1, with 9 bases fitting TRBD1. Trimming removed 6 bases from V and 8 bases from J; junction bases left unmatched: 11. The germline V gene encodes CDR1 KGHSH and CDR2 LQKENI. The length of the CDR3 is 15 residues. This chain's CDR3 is CASSRSRDRVDEQFF. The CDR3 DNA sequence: TGTGCCAGCTCGCGTTCCCGGGACAGGGTCGATGAGCAGTTCTTC.

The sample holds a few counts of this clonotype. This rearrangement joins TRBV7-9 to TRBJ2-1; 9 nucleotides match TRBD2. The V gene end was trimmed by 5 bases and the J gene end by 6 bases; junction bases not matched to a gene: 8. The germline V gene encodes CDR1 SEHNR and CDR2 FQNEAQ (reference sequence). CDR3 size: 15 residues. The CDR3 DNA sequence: TGTGCCAGCAGCCTAAGACTAGCGGAGGGCAATGAGCAGTTCTTC. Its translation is CASSLRLAEGNEQFF.

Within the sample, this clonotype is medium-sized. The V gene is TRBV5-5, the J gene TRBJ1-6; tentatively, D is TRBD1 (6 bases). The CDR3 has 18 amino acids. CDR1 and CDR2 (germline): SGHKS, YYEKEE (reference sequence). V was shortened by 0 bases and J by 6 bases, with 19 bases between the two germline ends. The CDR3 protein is CASSLEFVWGGSNSPLHF. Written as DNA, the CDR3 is TGTGCCAGCAGCTTGGAGTTCGTGTGGGGGGGCTCTAATTCACCCCTCCACTTT.